The sequence of this T cell receptor beta chain was determined in a study of Ad26.COV2.S vaccination and SARS-CoV-2 variants. Study-wide background: Enrolled in COV1001, the donor was in the Ad26.COV2.S trial arm, which received the vaccine. Study-level findings and limits: Vaccine recipients posted higher spike-specific TCR breadth than their placebo counterparts.

The CDR3 runs to 17 residues. In germline, CDR1 is MGHRA, CDR2 YSYEKL. Trimming shortened V by 1 base and J by 3 bases, and 16 bases separated the two germline ends. Libraries were prepared by immunoSEQ multiplex PCR; TCRdb keeps only in-frame clonotypes and omits some of them. The sample holds around 370,000 clones, about 85% seen once. A remark on this clone: Its target is not known.

Treatment here: over 15 received Ad26.COV2.S at low or high dose, single or two shots; about 5 received placebo; per-sample allocation not given. Samples analyzed were those drawn on day 63 after the first vaccine or placebo injection. What was given as vaccine was an Ad26 vector encoding Wuhan-strain SARS-CoV-2 spike. Sequencing was performed on peripheral blood, taken in a trial of Ad26.COV2.S vaccine versus placebo. The chain recombines TRBV4-1 with TRBJ1-3; weak D call: TRBD1 (5 bases). The TCR originated in a person between 18 and 59 years old who received the Ad26.COV2.S COVID-19 vaccine or a placebo. The CDR3 here is CASSQASLGTYGNTIYF. DNA of the CDR3: TGCGCCAGCAGCCAAGCGAGTCTGGGGACTTATGGAAACACCATATATTTT.